The 31 T cell receptor beta chains listed next were all sequenced from one sample in a study of T cell repertoires in cytomegalovirus infection. TCRdb re-called the reads with MiXCR, one entry per CDR3 protein. The sample includes 150,000 to 200,000 distinct CDR3 sequences, under 30% of them seen just once. Sequences were obtained from PBMCs. The source of these receptors is a human donor in good health (CMV status not recorded). Some clones in this sample may be carry-over from other donors' samples.

The chain has TRBV2 and TRBJ2-7; 8 nucleotides align to TRBD2. Per the germline V gene, CDR1 is SNHLY and CDR2 is FYNNEI. V shed 5 bases, J shed 6 bases, and the junction held 9 bases outside the gene matches. The CDR3 is 14 amino acids. CDR3 sequence: CASSTYSGVIEQYF. CDR3 DNA: TGTGCCAGCAGTACCTATAGCGGGGTAATCGAGCAGTACTTC.

CDR3 DNA: TGCAGCGTTGTGACAGCAGATACGCAGTATTTT. It yields the protein CSVVTADTQYF. The genes are TRBV29-1 and TRBJ2-3; TRBD1 might be the D (5 bases). CDR3 length equals 11 residues. V lost 4 bases and J lost 4, with 6 bases in between. Per the germline V gene, CDR1 is SQVTM and CDR2 is ANQGSEA.

A few counts support this clonotype. CDR3 bases: TGTGCCAGCAGCTTAGATACAGGGGGCTATGGCTACACCTTC. Its translation: CASSLDTGGYGYTF. The chain has TRBV7-2 and TRBJ1-2, with 8 bases fitting TRBD1. From germline, CDR1 is SGHTA and CDR2 FQGNSA. The CDR3 is 14 residues long. V lost 1 base, J lost 4 bases, and 2 bases stayed unmatched. Variable domain in full (rest from reference TRBV7-2 and TRBJ1-2): GAGVSQSPSNKVTEKGKDVELRCDPISGHTALYWYRQSLGQGLEFLIYFQGNSAPDKSGLPSDRFSAERTGGSVSTLTIQRTQQEDSAVYLCASSLDTGGYGYTFGSGTRLTVV.

The V and J genes are TRBV5-1 and TRBJ1-2; D is undetermined. The CDR3 loop spans 14 amino acids. Deletions cut 0 bases from V and 2 bases from J, with 8 bases between. Germline CDR1 SGHRS, CDR2 YFSETQ. The CDR3 loop reads CASSLGETNYGYTF. CDR3 coding DNA: TGCGCCAGCAGCTTGGGGGAGACCAACTATGGCTACACCTTC.

The chain carries TRBV2 and TRBJ2-1; 11 nucleotides agree with TRBD2. The CDR3 loop spans 19 amino acids. Germline V CDR1 and CDR2: SNHLY, FYNNEI. J lost 5 bases, V lost 2 bases, and 14 bases had no gene match. CDR3 DNA sequence: TGTGCCAGCAGTGAAAGACTAGCGGGGACCCATAGGATCGACAATGAGCAGTTCTTC. Translated, it gives CASSERLAGTHRIDNEQFF.

This clonotype was seen more than once but under ten times. The chain couples TRBV29-1 to TRBJ2-7; tentative D call: TRBD2 (6 bases). The CDR3 is made up of 11 amino acids. CDR1 is SQVTM and CDR2 is ANQGSEA in the germline V gene. CDR3 in amino acids: CSFSGLYEQYF. CDR3 nucleotides: TGCAGTTTCAGCGGGCTATACGAGCAGTACTTC.

There are many counts of this clonotype. This rearrangement joins TRBV7-3 to TRBJ2-5; 7 bases are a match to TRBD1. Germline CDR1 is SGHTA and CDR2 is FQGTGA. The V segment lost 4 bases and the J segment 1 base; nucleotides outside the gene matches: 6. The CDR3 totals 15 residues. This chain's CDR3 is CASSSQGVSQETQYF. The CDR3 region has the DNA TGTGCCAGCAGCTCGCAGGGGGTATCCCAAGAGACCCAGTACTTC.

The chain joins TRBV7-9 to TRBJ2-5; maybe TRBD1 (5 bases). Germline V CDR1 and CDR2: SEHNR, FQNEAQ (reference sequence). The CDR3 covers 14 residues. Trimming removed 5 bases at V and 5 bases at J, with 15 bases between. The CDR3 loop reads CASSPGMGSETQYF. As DNA, the CDR3 is TGTGCCAGCAGCCCAGGGATGGGCTCTGAGACCCAGTACTTC.

This chain links TRBV3-1 with TRBJ2-1, with unresolved D. Germline-derived CDR1 and CDR2 are LGHDT and YNNKEL (reference sequence). V lost 0 bases, J lost 5 bases, and 11 bases lay in between. The CDR3 loop spans 15 amino acids. The CDR3 is CASSQDLTRHNEQFF. The CDR3 bases are TGTGCCAGCAGCCAAGATTTGACCCGCCACAATGAGCAGTTCTTC.

In its sample, this clonotype was seen a few times. This chain uses TRBV3-1 with TRBJ2-7, with D unclear. The ends were cut back, 0 bases at V and 3 bases at J, with 9 bases in the middle. CDR3 length equals 14 residues. Germline CDR1 and CDR2: LGHDT and YNNKEL (reference sequence). The CDR3 DNA sequence: TGTGCCAGCAGCCAAGATCTTGGCGGCTACGAGCAGTACTTC. Translated: CASSQDLGGYEQYF.

The chain is built from TRBV7-9 and TRBJ1-1, with TRBD1 identical over 7 bases. The germline gives CDR1 SEHNR, CDR2 FQNEAQ (reference sequence). This CDR3 is built from 16 residues. Losses at the gene ends were 3 bases for V and 1 base for J; bases not matched to a gene: 8. Here the CDR3 DNA reads TGTGCCAGCAGCTTGGGGGACAGAATAGGGAACACTGAAGCTTTCTTT. Translation: CASSLGDRIGNTEAFF.

This chain uses TRBV6-6 with TRBJ2-1; 10 bases fit TRBD1. This CDR3 comprises 15 residues. Trimming at V came to 5 bases and at J to 5 bases, leaving 6 bases not matched to a gene. Per the germline V gene, CDR1 is MNHNY and CDR2 is SVGAGI (reference sequence). In DNA form, the CDR3 reads TGTGCCAGCAGTGGACAGGGGGGGGTCAACAATGAGCAGTTCTTC. Its protein is CASSGQGGVNNEQFF.

The CDR3 here is CASSEITVAYEKLFF. CDR3 bases: TGTGCCAGCAGTGAAATCACAGTGGCGTATGAAAAACTGTTTTTT. The genes are TRBV2 and TRBJ1-4; D gene uncertain. V lost 2 bases and J 6 bases, leaving 13 bases between the germline ends. The V gene's germline CDR1 is SNHLY and CDR2 FYNNEI. CDR3 length equals 15 residues.

This clonotype was detected many times. The V and J genes are TRBV5-6 and TRBJ1-3, with TRBD1 matching over 9 bases. J lost 4 bases, V lost 3 bases, and 8 bases had no gene match. Germline V CDR1 and CDR2: SGHDT, YYEEEE. This CDR3 is 16 amino acids long. The CDR3 is CASSSIQGAKGNTIYF. The DNA of the CDR3 is TGTGCCAGCAGCTCCATACAGGGGGCAAAAGGAAACACCATATATTTT.

The chain employs TRBV20-1 and TRBJ1-6; D call uncertain. V was trimmed by 0 bases and J by 2 bases, leaving 11 bases between them. The CDR3 is 16 amino acids. Germline V gene data show CDR1 as DFQATT and CDR2 as SNEGSKA (reference sequence). The CDR3 DNA follows: TGCAGTGCTAGAGATTCGAGTAGCACCTATAATTCACCCCTCCACTTT. This gives the protein CSARDSSSTYNSPLHF.

This clonotype was observed a handful of times. The chain carries TRBV12-3 or TRBV12-4 and TRBJ2-7; D remains ambiguous. Trimming pared 4 bases from V and 7 bases from J, leaving 11 bases between. This CDR3 comprises 12 residues. As DNA, the CDR3 is TGTGCCAGCAGTTCCGGGCCCGGAGAGCAGTACTTC. Translating it yields CASSSGPGEQYF.

Only a few counts were recorded for this clonotype. J is TRBJ2-6 and V is TRBV5-1, with 8 bases lining up with TRBD1. Germline-derived CDR1 and CDR2 are SGHRS and YFSETQ. V trimming: 3 bases; J trimming: 0 bases; junction bases outside the gene matches: 5. There are 17 residues in the CDR3. The CDR3 coding sequence is TGCGCCAGCAGCTCGGGACAGGTGCCCTCTGGGGCCAACGTCCTGACTTTC. Protein sequence: CASSSGQVPSGANVLTF.

This clonotype was seen a handful of times. The chain has TRBV29-1 and TRBJ1-2; a weak D match, TRBD1 (6 bases). Germline CDR1 reads SQVTM; CDR2 reads ANQGSEA. This CDR3 comprises 12 residues. Trimming removed 4 bases at V and 3 bases at J, with 9 bases between. The CDR3 here is CSVVPGDYGYTF. As DNA, the CDR3 is TGCAGCGTTGTGCCAGGGGACTATGGCTACACCTTC.

V is TRBV11-2 and J is TRBJ2-7, with D possibly matching TRBD1 (6 bases). From germline, CDR1 is SGHAT and CDR2 FQNNGV. The length of the CDR3 is 15 residues. V lost 0 bases and J 1 base, leaving 10 bases between the germline ends. The chain's CDR3 is CASSLDGTISYEQYF. Written as DNA, the CDR3 is TGTGCCAGCAGCTTAGATGGGACAATTTCCTACGAGCAGTACTTC.

As to this clonotype: One end of the junction is discordant with germline, which a read error may explain. The CDR3 DNA reads TGCGCCAGCAGCTTTTTGGGATTCACAGATAAGCAGTATTTT. Its protein product is CASSFLGFTDKQYF. The chain couples TRBV5-1 to TRBJ2-3; no definite D call. This CDR3 is built from 14 residues. Per germline, CDR1 SGHRS and CDR2 YFSETQ.

In this sample, this clonotype turned up a few times. The chain has TRBV2 and TRBJ1-2; 8 bases agree with TRBD1. Germline CDR1 reads SNHLY; CDR2 reads FYNNEI. Trimming at V came to 11 bases and at J to 8 bases, leaving 19 bases not matched to a gene. This CDR3 contains 15 residues. Written as DNA, the CDR3 is TGTGCCGGACAAAAAGACAGGGGCAGCGTGCAGGGCTACACCTTC. The encoded protein is CAGQKDRGSVQGYTF.

The chain recombines TRBV20-1 with TRBJ1-5; tentatively, D is TRBD1 (6 bases). Germline-derived CDR1 and CDR2 are DFQATT and SNEGSKA (reference sequence). The V end was cut by 3 bases, the J end by 1 base, with 13 bases between. The CDR3 is 15 residues long. DNA of the CDR3: TGCAGTGCTAGGGGGGGGGGGGCGAGCAATCAGCCCCAGCATTTT. This gives the protein CSARGGGASNQPQHF.

The table lists this clonotype with a few counts. J is TRBJ2-2 and V is TRBV2; D is perhaps TRBD1 or TRBD2 (5 bases each). The CDR3 contains 15 residues. Germline assignment: CDR1 SNHLY and CDR2 FYNNEI. Trimming stripped 8 bases from V and 2 bases from J, with 15 bases between. As DNA, the CDR3 is TGTGCCAGCCTACCGGACGGGGACAACACCGGGGAGCTGTTTTTT. This translates into CASLPDGDNTGELFF.

The CDR3 nucleotides are TGTGCCAGCATCCTGAACACGGACGCTGGAAACACCATATATTTT. Translating gives CASILNTDAGNTIYF. The rearrangement uses TRBV2 and TRBJ1-3; the D is unclear. CDR1 and CDR2 from the germline V gene are SNHLY and FYNNEI. V lost 7 bases and J 2 bases, leaving 15 bases between the germline ends. This CDR3 region has 15 residues. Full variable domain (remainder filled in from reference TRBV2 and TRBJ1-3): EPEVTQTPSHQVTQMGQEVILRCVPISNHLYFYWYRQILGQKVEFLVSFYNNEISEKSEIFDDQFSVERPDGSNFTLKIRSTKLEDSAMYFCASILNTDAGNTIYFGEGSWLTVV.

The sample holds a few counts of this clonotype. J is TRBJ2-2 and V is TRBV2; TRBD2 matches at 13 bases. From germline, CDR1 is SNHLY and CDR2 FYNNEI. J was trimmed by 4 bases and V by 5 bases; bases with no gene match: 1. This CDR3 contains 15 residues. CDR3 sequence (DNA): TGTGCCAGCAGTCGGACTAGCGGGGGCACCGGGGAGCTGTTTTTT. Amino acids: CASSRTSGGTGELFF. The full variable domain, rest sourced from reference TRBV2 and TRBJ2-2, is EPEVTQTPSHQVTQMGQEVILRCVPISNHLYFYWYRQILGQKVEFLVSFYNNEISEKSEIFDDQFSVERPDGSNFTLKIRSTKLEDSAMYFCASSRTSGGTGELFFGEGSRLTVL.

This clonotype appeared a few times. V is TRBV11-2 and J is TRBJ2-3; 14 bases align to TRBD2. Unmatched junction bases numbered 8, after V lost 5 bases and J lost 1 base. The CDR3 contains 18 residues. Germline CDR1 and CDR2: SGHAT and FQNNGV. CDR3 region: CASSLTSGGAYRTDTQYF. The CDR3 DNA follows: TGTGCCAGCAGCCTGACTAGCGGGGGGGCTTACCGCACAGATACGCAGTATTTT.

The V and J genes are TRBV5-4 and TRBJ2-1; the D gene is possibly TRBD2 (5 bases). The CDR3 consists of 16 residues. Germline V lookup: CDR1 SGHNT, CDR2 YYREEE (reference sequence). Trimming took 4 bases from V and 3 from J, leaving 17 bases between them. The CDR3 nucleotides are TGTGCCAGCAGCCCAAATAAGGCGGGCGGCTACAATGAGCAGTTCTTC. Amino acids: CASSPNKAGGYNEQFF. Full variable domain (rest looked up from reference TRBV5-4 and TRBJ2-1): ETGVTQSPTHLIKTRGQQVTLRCSSQSGHNTVSWYQQALGQGPQFIFQYYREEENGRGNFPPRFSGLQFPNYSSELNVNALELDDSALYLCASSPNKAGGYNEQFFGPGTRLTVL.

This clonotype was counted many times. The rearrangement joins TRBV7-2 to TRBJ1-2; the D gene is possibly TRBD1 (6 bases). Germline V gene lookup returns CDR1 SGHTA and CDR2 FQGNSA. The CDR3 covers 13 residues. Trimming removed 3 bases from V and 6 bases from J, with 11 bases in between. The CDR3 region has the DNA TGTGCCAGCAGCTTGGGGGCCCGCGATGGCTACACCTTC. Translation: CASSLGARDGYTF.

This clonotype was counted only a few times. The chain links TRBV7-9 to TRBJ1-1, with TRBD1 identical over 9 bases. J was trimmed by 5 bases and V by 5 bases; bases with no gene match: 12. Looked up from germline, CDR1 is SEHNR and CDR2 is FQNEAQ (reference sequence). The CDR3 contains 16 residues. The DNA for the CDR3 is TGTGCCAGCAGCCTTGTAGGGACAGGGAGGCGTACTGAAGCTTTCTTT. This encodes CASSLVGTGRRTEAFF.

The V and J genes are TRBV15 and TRBJ2-6, with a possible D match to TRBD1 (5 bases). The germline CDR1 and CDR2 sequences are LNHNV and YYDKDF (reference sequence). The CDR3 covers 15 residues. V lost 5 bases to trimming and J lost 0 bases, with 8 bases between them. The CDR3 DNA sequence: TGTGCCACCAGCGGGGCTAGCTCTGGGGCCAACGTCCTGACTTTC. Encoded protein: CATSGASSGANVLTF.

The table lists this clonotype with a few counts. The chain couples TRBV20-1 to TRBJ2-3; the match to TRBD2 covers 12 bases. The length of the CDR3 is 13 residues. Germline V gene data show CDR1 as DFQATT and CDR2 as SNEGSKA (reference sequence). Trimming cost V 5 bases and J 5 bases; bases outside gene matches: 2. CDR3 nucleotide sequence: TGCAGTGCTCCACTAGCGGGGGGAGATACGCAGTATTTT. Residues: CSAPLAGGDTQYF.